Listed here are 19 T cell receptor beta chains from one sample, sequenced in a study of blood T cells in healthy people across ages. Using a J-beta primer mix together with a sample-barcoded 5' primer, a second PCR was run for about 6 to 11 cycles. One entry per CDR3 protein, called by TCRdb with MiXCR from the 5' RACE reads. The table has about 1,800,000 distinct CDR3 sequences, 28% seen once. The specimen sequenced was blood. Every receptor here comes from a woman aged 30 to 39 in good health.

Many counts were recorded for this clonotype. At one end the junction does not follow the germline gene, possibly because of a read error. J is TRBJ2-3 and V is TRBV7-3; 8 bases fit TRBD2. The CDR3 totals 15 residues. CDR1 is SGHTA and CDR2 is FQGTGA in the germline V gene. Here the CDR3 reads CASSLSGGLTDTQYF. The DNA for the CDR3 is TGTGCCAGCAGTTTAAGCGGGGGCCTGACAGATACGCAGTATTTT.

V usage is TRBV6-6 and J usage is TRBJ2-1, with a weak D call TRBD2 (6 bases). This CDR3 comprises 14 residues. Deletions cut 6 bases from V and 9 bases from J, with 18 bases between. Germline loops: CDR1 MNHNY, CDR2 SVGAGI (reference sequence). The CDR3 spells CASSRYGSPGEQFF. In DNA, the CDR3 is TGTGCCAGCAGCCGCTACGGGAGCCCGGGTGAGCAGTTCTTC.

V gene TRBV3-1 combines with J gene TRBJ2-2; D gene ambiguous. CDR3 length: 14 residues. Germline V gene data show CDR1 as LGHDT and CDR2 as YNNKEL (reference sequence). Between the trimmed V and J ends, which lost 1 base and 5 bases, there was a span of 8 bases. CDR3 loop: CASSQVGETGELFF. Written as DNA, the CDR3 is TGTGCCAGCAGCCAAGTGGGCGAGACCGGGGAGCTGTTTTTT.

Note on this clonotype: An end of the junction does not agree with germline; a read error may underlie this. The rearrangement uses TRBV20-1 and TRBJ1-4; the D gene is possibly TRBD1 (6 bases). Per the germline V gene, CDR1 is DFQATT and CDR2 is SNEGSKA (reference sequence). The CDR3 totals 14 residues. CDR3 nucleotides: TGCGGTGCTAGAGAACTTCGACAGGCCGAAAAACTGTTTTTT. Its translation is CGARELRQAEKLFF.

The gene calls are TRBV6-5 and TRBJ2-4, with unresolved D. The J call may not be correct, given that the DNA end is closer to TRBJ2-7. This CDR3 has 13 amino acids. Germline-derived CDR1 and CDR2 are MNHEY and SVGAGI. The CDR3 region is CASSSPVVGEQYF. The CDR3 nucleotides are TGTGCCAGCAGTTCGCCGGTCGTAGGCGAGCAGTACTTC.

The rearrangement joins TRBV5-1 to TRBJ2-5; TRBD1 matches 9 bases. The trim removed 4 bases at V and 1 base at J, leaving 5 bases unmatched. CDR1 and CDR2 (germline): SGHRS, YFSETQ. The CDR3 has 15 residues. The DNA of the CDR3 is TGCGCCAGCAGCCCGACAGGGGGGACCCAAGAGACCCAGTACTTC. Its translation: CASSPTGGTQETQYF. The full variable domain, with the rest looked up from reference TRBV5-1 and TRBJ2-5, is KAGVTQTPRYLIKTRGQQVTLSCSPISGHRSVSWYQQTPGQGLQFLFEYFSETQRNKGNFPGRFSGRQFSNSRSEMNVSTLELGDSALYLCASSPTGGTQETQYFGPGTRLLVL.

This clonotype was seen only a few times. The chain has TRBV3-1 and TRBJ1-5; maybe TRBD1 (5 bases). Trimming took off 4 bases at V and 6 bases at J, with 13 bases between the two ends. CDR1 LGHDT and CDR2 YNNKEL come from the germline V gene (reference sequence). There are 14 residues in the CDR3. The CDR3 reads CASSLKRGLQPQHF. CDR3 nucleotides: TGTGCCAGCAGCCTAAAGCGGGGACTTCAGCCCCAGCATTTT.

This clonotype was observed many times. This chain links TRBV29-1 with TRBJ2-5, with D perhaps matching TRBD1 (5 bases). The CDR3 extends over 11 amino acids. Trimming removed 4 bases from V and 5 bases from J, with 8 bases in between. The germline V gene encodes CDR1 SQVTM and CDR2 ANQGSEA. The DNA for the CDR3 is TGCAGCGTTGCTTCAGGGGAGACCCAGTACTTC. Translating it yields CSVASGETQYF.

As regards this clonotype: This may arise from a read error, as a much more abundant clone is one base away. CDR3 protein: CAISFRETDTQYF. The CDR3 DNA reads TGTGCCATCAGCTTCCGGGAGACAGATACGCAGTATTTT. This sequence joins TRBV7-2 and TRBJ2-3, with D possibly TRBD2 on 6 matching bases. CDR3 length: 13 amino acids. Germline V gives CDR1 SGHTA, CDR2 FQGNSA.

The chain employs TRBV20-1 and TRBJ1-1, with D possibly TRBD1 on 5 matching bases. The CDR3 is 12 residues long. Germline V gene data show CDR1 as DFQATT and CDR2 as SNEGSKA (reference sequence). The V end lost 6 bases, the J end lost 1 base, and 9 bases lay between the germline ends. For the CDR3, the DNA is TGCAGTGCGGGGGAGCCGAACACTGAAGCTTTCTTT. Translation: CSAGEPNTEAFF.

About this clonotype: A junction end diverges from the germline sequence, so it may reflect a read error. The rearrangement links TRBV29-1 to TRBJ2-1; TRBD2 agrees at 11 bases. CDR1 and CDR2 (germline): SQVTM, ANQGSEA. The CDR3 totals 18 residues. Here the CDR3 reads CGVEDRGTSGGRINEQFF. DNA for the CDR3: TGCGGCGTTGAAGATCGTGGCACTAGCGGGGGTAGGATAAATGAGCAGTTCTTC.

This chain joins TRBV5-1 and TRBJ2-5; D is possibly TRBD2 (6 bases). The germline gives CDR1 SGHRS, CDR2 YFSETQ. The CDR3 covers 14 residues. V lost 2 bases and J lost 1, with 9 bases in between. The CDR3 sequence is CASSLTSPQETQYF. CDR3 in DNA: TGCGCCAGCAGCTTAACTAGCCCCCAAGAGACCCAGTACTTC.

The table lists this clonotype with many counts. The CDR3 bases are TGTGCCAGCAGCGGCCGAAGCGGGGACTACAATGAGCAGTTCTTC. The encoded protein is CASSGRSGDYNEQFF. This rearrangement joins TRBV7-8 to TRBJ2-1; 7 nucleotides match TRBD2. CDR3 length: 15 amino acids. The junction had 7 bases not matched to a gene; V was cut back by 5 bases and J by 3 bases. From germline, CDR1 is SGHVS and CDR2 FQNEAQ. The full variable domain, in which reference TRBV7-8 and TRBJ2-1 provide the parts outside the CDR3, is GAGVSQSPRYKVAKRGQDVALRCDPISGHVSLFWYQQALGQGPEFLTYFQNEAQLDKSGLPSDRFFAERPEGSVSTLKIQRTQQEDSAVYLCASSGRSGDYNEQFFGPGTRLTVL.

The V call is TRBV9, the J call TRBJ2-5; D might be TRBD2 (5 bases). Germline-derived CDR1 and CDR2 are SGDLS and YYNGEE. This CDR3 comprises 15 residues. V was shortened by 3 bases and J by 4 bases, with 16 bases between the two germline ends. The CDR3 DNA reads as TGTGCCAGCAGCGCGGGAAACGTAGTTGGAGAGACCCAGTACTTC. Translation: CASSAGNVVGETQYF.

V usage is TRBV7-2 and J usage is TRBJ2-6; 10 positions match TRBD2. Germline trimming cut 5 bases from V and 4 bases from J; bases unmatched to any gene: 11. Germline V gene lookup returns CDR1 SGHTA and CDR2 FQGNSA. This CDR3 spans 18 amino acids. CDR3 protein: CASSPWNSGRRGANVLTF. CDR3 DNA: TGTGCCAGCAGCCCGTGGAATAGCGGGAGGAGAGGGGCCAACGTCCTGACTTTC.

The chain links TRBV6-2 or TRBV6-3 to TRBJ2-3, with 9 bases that match TRBD2. Germline lookup yields CDR1 MNHEY and CDR2 SVGEGT. With 2 bases clipped from V and 2 bases from J, the junction kept 2 bases outside the gene matches. The CDR3 is 15 residues long. The DNA of the CDR3 is TGTGCCAGCAGTTACGGCGGGAGGGACACAGATACGCAGTATTTT. Amino acid sequence: CASSYGGRDTDTQYF.

Worth noting for this clonotype: A much more abundant neighbour one base away suggests this may be a read error. The chain combines TRBV20-1 with TRBJ2-4; 7 bases are a match to TRBD1. This CDR3 contains 13 residues. Germline loops: CDR1 DFQATT, CDR2 SNEGSKA (reference sequence). The CDR3 bases are TGCAATGCTAGGGACAGAGACAAAAACATTCAGTACTTC. The encoded protein is CNARDRDKNIQYF.

The V call is TRBV11-2, the J call TRBJ2-2; D may be TRBD2 (6 bases). The CDR3 covers 16 residues. The V end lost 2 bases, the J end lost 5 bases, and 15 bases lay between the germline ends. CDR1 and CDR2 from the germline V gene are SGHAT and FQNNGV. CDR3 region: CASSLKSGWTTGELFF. CDR3 nucleotides: TGTGCCAGCAGCTTAAAAAGCGGGTGGACTACCGGGGAGCTGTTTTTT.

This clonotype was detected a few times. The chain joins TRBV29-1 to TRBJ1-5, with 7 bases aligning to TRBD1. The CDR3 has 12 residues. V lost 6 bases, J lost 3 bases, and 2 bases stayed unmatched. Germline CDR1 SQVTM, CDR2 ANQGSEA. CDR3 sequence reads: CSVQGNNQPQHF. CDR3 bases: TGCAGCGTACAGGGGAACAATCAGCCCCAGCATTTT.